Listed below are T cell receptor beta chains from one sample, sequenced in a study of T cell repertoires in cytomegalovirus infection. MiXCR, run by TCRdb on the reads, gives a single entry per CDR3 protein. The sample comprises roughly 640,000 distinct CDR3 sequences, 20% to 30% of which are singletons, and 7% to 9% rests with the top ten. The sample consisted of CD8+ T cells from PBMCs. The receptors stem from a human donor in good health (CMV status not recorded). Some clones in this sample may be carry-over from other donors' samples. Both conserved end residues are part of each CDR3. Fields, in order: clone size, V gene, D gene, J gene, CDR3 protein, CDR3 DNA. D genes are given only for firm matches. Clone size, where shown, is once, few, many, or a class for clones that have expanded.

clone size: many; V gene: TRBV7-3; D gene: -; J gene: TRBJ1-1; CDR3 protein: CASSPSTAANTEAFF; CDR3 DNA: TGTGCCAGCAGCCCATCGACGGCGGCGAACACTGAAGCTTTCTTT
clone size: -; V gene: TRBV19; D gene: TRBD1; J gene: TRBJ1-5; CDR3 protein: CASSPWTGDGNQPQHF; CDR3 DNA: TGTGCCAGTAGTCCTTGGACAGGGGATGGCAATCAGCCCCAGCATTTT
clone size: -; V gene: TRBV15; D gene: -; J gene: TRBJ1-2; CDR3 protein: CATSRDLVGNYGYTF; CDR3 DNA: TGTGCCACCAGCAGAGATCTGGTAGGAAACTATGGCTACACCTTC
clone size: few; V gene: TRBV7-8; D gene: -; J gene: TRBJ2-7; CDR3 protein: CASSLVSGGGYEQYF; CDR3 DNA: TGTGCCAGCAGCTTAGTTTCGGGGGGCGGCTACGAGCAGTACTTC
clone size: -; V gene: TRBV7-6; D gene: -; J gene: TRBJ1-6; CDR3 protein: CASRENNSPLHF; CDR3 DNA: TGTGCCAGCCGGGAGAATAATTCACCCCTCCACTTT
clone size: -; V gene: TRBV6-2/TRBV6-3; D gene: TRBD2; J gene: TRBJ2-1; CDR3 protein: CASSSLTSGDNEQFF; CDR3 DNA: TGTGCCAGCAGCTCCTTGACTAGCGGGGACAATGAGCAGTTCTTC
clone size: -; V gene: TRBV6-2/TRBV6-3; D gene: -; J gene: TRBJ2-3; CDR3 protein: CASSEGSAEYF; CDR3 DNA: TGTGCCAGCAGCGAGGGATCCGCAGAGTATTTT
clone size: -; V gene: TRBV2; D gene: TRBD1; J gene: TRBJ1-1; CDR3 protein: CASRKGQGALNTEAFF; CDR3 DNA: TGTGCCAGCAGGAAGGGACAGGGTGCGCTGAACACTGAAGCTTTCTTT
clone size: few; V gene: TRBV28; D gene: TRBD1; J gene: TRBJ1-5; CDR3 protein: CASSLGIGQAYSNQPQHF; CDR3 DNA: TGTGCCAGCAGCTTAGGCATCGGACAGGCTTATAGCAATCAGCCCCAGCATTTT
clone size: many; V gene: TRBV7-6; D gene: -; J gene: TRBJ2-1; CDR3 protein: CASSSLRGGYEQFF; CDR3 DNA: TGTGCCAGCAGCTCCCTAAGAGGCGGGTATGAGCAGTTCTTC
clone size: -; V gene: TRBV28; D gene: -; J gene: TRBJ1-3; CDR3 protein: CASSFEGAGNTIYF; CDR3 DNA: TGTGCCAGCAGTTTCGAAGGGGCTGGAAACACCATATATTTT
clone size: -; V gene: TRBV12-3/TRBV12-4; D gene: -; J gene: TRBJ2-3; CDR3 protein: CASSHNYRDSTDTQYF; CDR3 DNA: TGTGCCAGCAGCCATAACTATAGGGACTCCACAGATACGCAGTATTTT
clone size: few; V gene: TRBV20-1; D gene: TRBD2; J gene: TRBJ2-1; CDR3 protein: CSVLAGVPRGQFF; CDR3 DNA: TGCAGTGTACTAGCGGGGGTCCCGCGGGGGCAGTTCTTC
clone size: -; V gene: TRBV5-1; D gene: TRBD1; J gene: TRBJ2-7; CDR3 protein: CTSSFPDRGGYEQYF; CDR3 DNA: TGCACCAGCAGCTTCCCCGACAGGGGGGGATACGAGCAGTACTTC
clone size: -; V gene: TRBV7-9; D gene: TRBD1; J gene: TRBJ1-5; CDR3 protein: CASSPPGGGQPQHF; CDR3 DNA: TGTGCCAGCAGCCCACCAGGGGGGGGTCAGCCCCAGCATTTT
clone size: few; V gene: TRBV28; D gene: -; J gene: TRBJ2-5; CDR3 protein: CATFPGRRGETQYF; CDR3 DNA: TGTGCCACCTTCCCGGGCCGAAGAGGGGAGACCCAGTACTTC
clone size: many; V gene: TRBV20-1; D gene: TRBD2; J gene: TRBJ2-2; CDR3 protein: CSARERGRYTGELFF; CDR3 DNA: TGCAGTGCTAGAGAGCGGGGGAGATACACCGGGGAGCTGTTTTTT
clone size: few; V gene: TRBV5-5; D gene: -; J gene: TRBJ2-3; CDR3 protein: CASSRGASTDTQYF; CDR3 DNA: TGTGCCAGCAGCCGGGGGGCTAGCACAGATACGCAGTATTTT
clone size: few; V gene: TRBV14; D gene: -; J gene: TRBJ2-7; CDR3 protein: CASSQLDRGTYEQYF; CDR3 DNA: TGTGCCAGCAGCCAATTGGACAGAGGAACCTACGAGCAGTACTTC
clone size: many; V gene: TRBV28; D gene: TRBD1; J gene: TRBJ2-3; CDR3 protein: CASSSPGQGGPDTQYF; CDR3 DNA: TGTGCCAGCAGTTCTCCGGGACAGGGAGGTCCAGATACGCAGTATTTT
clone size: many; V gene: TRBV7-2; D gene: -; J gene: TRBJ2-2; CDR3 protein: CATLGGAEVTGELFF; CDR3 DNA: TGTGCCACCCTGGGGGGCGCGGAGGTGACCGGGGAGCTGTTTTTT
clone size: few; V gene: TRBV6-2/TRBV6-3; D gene: TRBD2; J gene: TRBJ2-3; CDR3 protein: CASKSSGFTDTQYF; CDR3 DNA: TGTGCCAGCAAGAGTAGCGGGTTCACAGATACGCAGTATTTT
clone size: many; V gene: TRBV11-1; D gene: -; J gene: TRBJ2-1; CDR3 protein: CASSSRTEPYNEQFF; CDR3 DNA: TGTGCCAGCAGCTCCAGGACAGAACCCTACAATGAGCAGTTCTTC
clone size: few; V gene: TRBV14; D gene: -; J gene: TRBJ1-2; CDR3 protein: CASSQDSGGAYGYTF; CDR3 DNA: TGTGCCAGCAGCCAAGATAGTGGGGGAGCCTATGGCTACACCTTC
clone size: many; V gene: TRBV7-2; D gene: -; J gene: TRBJ2-7; CDR3 protein: CASSLNGIWESYEQYF; CDR3 DNA: TGTGCCAGCAGCTTAAATGGGATTTGGGAGTCCTACGAGCAGTACTTC
clone size: -; V gene: TRBV7-4; D gene: TRBD2; J gene: TRBJ2-3; CDR3 protein: CASRASGGTDTQYF; CDR3 DNA: TGTGCCAGCAGAGCCAGCGGGGGCACAGATACGCAGTATTTT
clone size: many; V gene: TRBV7-2; D gene: -; J gene: TRBJ2-5; CDR3 protein: CASSPGQFQETQYF; CDR3 DNA: TGTGCCAGCAGCCCAGGACAGTTCCAAGAGACCCAGTACTTC
clone size: many; V gene: TRBV7-2; D gene: TRBD1; J gene: TRBJ1-1; CDR3 protein: CASSLVQGGTEAFF; CDR3 DNA: TGTGCCAGCAGCTTAGTCCAGGGGGGCACTGAAGCTTTCTTT
clone size: -; V gene: TRBV29-1; D gene: -; J gene: TRBJ1-2; CDR3 protein: CSVEGQNYGYTF; CDR3 DNA: TGCAGCGTTGAGGGGCAGAACTATGGCTACACCTTC
clone size: -; V gene: TRBV27; D gene: -; J gene: TRBJ2-5; CDR3 protein: CASSLAGWATETQYF; CDR3 DNA: TGTGCCAGCAGTTTAGCGGGTTGGGCCACAGAGACCCAGTACTTC
clone size: -; V gene: TRBV28; D gene: -; J gene: TRBJ1-3; CDR3 protein: CASSFGGSPGNTIYF; CDR3 DNA: TGTGCCAGCAGTTTCGGTGGATCTCCTGGAAACACCATATATTTT
clone size: -; V gene: TRBV7-9; D gene: -; J gene: TRBJ2-7; CDR3 protein: CASSLTLSPGEQYF; CDR3 DNA: TGTGCCAGCAGCTTAACCCTTTCCCCGGGCGAGCAGTACTTC
clone size: -; V gene: TRBV7-9; D gene: TRBD1; J gene: TRBJ2-2; CDR3 protein: CASTLPSTGTGHTGELFF; CDR3 DNA: TGTGCCAGCACTCTACCGTCAACGGGGACAGGTCACACCGGGGAGCTGTTTTTT
clone size: few; V gene: TRBV2; D gene: -; J gene: TRBJ1-1; CDR3 protein: CASRFVLGNTEAFF; CDR3 DNA: TGTGCCAGCCGGTTCGTGTTGGGGAACACTGAAGCTTTCTTT
clone size: -; V gene: TRBV7-2; D gene: TRBD2; J gene: TRBJ2-3; CDR3 protein: CASSPPGLAGELISTDTQYF; CDR3 DNA: TGTGCCAGCAGCCCACCGGGACTAGCGGGGGAGTTAATTAGCACAGATACGCAGTATTTT
clone size: few; V gene: TRBV27; D gene: TRBD1; J gene: TRBJ2-1; CDR3 protein: CASSRKGRQGAYNEQFF; CDR3 DNA: TGTGCCAGCAGTCGTAAAGGGAGGCAGGGGGCTTACAATGAGCAGTTCTTC
clone size: few; V gene: TRBV7-9; D gene: TRBD1; J gene: TRBJ2-3; CDR3 protein: CASSKAPGTGSPDTQYF; CDR3 DNA: TGTGCCAGCAGCAAAGCACCCGGGACAGGGAGCCCAGATACGCAGTATTTT
clone size: -; V gene: TRBV10-3; D gene: TRBD2; J gene: TRBJ2-7; CDR3 protein: CAILSGESYEQYF; CDR3 DNA: TGTGCCATCCTTAGCGGGGAATCCTACGAGCAGTACTTC
clone size: -; V gene: TRBV7-9; D gene: -; J gene: TRBJ2-1; CDR3 protein: CASSFQLPVDEQFF; CDR3 DNA: TGTGCCAGCAGCTTCCAACTCCCCGTGGATGAGCAGTTCTTC
clone size: -; V gene: TRBV5-4; D gene: -; J gene: TRBJ2-7; CDR3 protein: CASSVGDYEQYF; CDR3 DNA: TGTGCCAGCAGCGTCGGAGACTACGAGCAGTACTTC
clone size: many; V gene: TRBV7-6; D gene: -; J gene: TRBJ2-5; CDR3 protein: CASRPVGSTGETQYF; CDR3 DNA: TGTGCCAGCAGGCCTGTGGGGTCCACCGGAGAGACCCAGTACTTC
clone size: -; V gene: TRBV29-1; D gene: -; J gene: TRBJ2-1; CDR3 protein: CSVEGIPLLFYNEQFF; CDR3 DNA: TGCAGCGTTGAGGGAATCCCCCTCCTCTTCTACAATGAGCAGTTCTTC
clone size: few; V gene: TRBV6-1; D gene: -; J gene: TRBJ1-2; CDR3 protein: CASSRKPVYGYTF; CDR3 DNA: TGTGCCAGCAGCCGGAAACCGGTCTATGGCTACACCTTC
clone size: many; V gene: TRBV7-9; D gene: TRBD2; J gene: TRBJ2-5; CDR3 protein: CATLRDYEETQYF; CDR3 DNA: TGTGCCACCCTTCGGGACTATGAAGAGACCCAGTACTTC
clone size: -; V gene: TRBV29-1; D gene: TRBD1; J gene: TRBJ2-7; CDR3 protein: CSVDGQGESYEQYF; CDR3 DNA: TGCAGCGTTGACGGTCAGGGGGAGAGCTACGAGCAGTACTTC